One and the same sample provided the 31 T cell receptor beta chains below, sequenced in a study of T-cell memory formation after mild COVID-19. TCRdb used MiXCR to reprocess the 5' RACE reads, holding one entry per CDR3 protein. This sample yields roughly 250,000 distinct CDR3 sequences, of which about a sixth are seen a single time; 3.5% belongs to the top ten. What was sequenced was PBMCs or a T cell subset sorted from them (not recorded which). These receptors came from a man between 18 and 35 years old who had mild COVID-19 (a few samples of this study predate the infection). Cell type and time point are not known.

This chain joins TRBV9 and TRBJ1-1; D not resolved. In germline, CDR1 is SGDLS, CDR2 YYNGEE. Deletions cut 3 bases from V and 0 bases from J, with 9 bases between. This CDR3 has 14 amino acids. CDR3 bases: TGTGCCAGCAGCGCTTTAAGTATGAACACTGAAGCTTTCTTT. This codes for CASSALSMNTEAFF.

This rearrangement joins TRBV7-2 to TRBJ1-5; D unclear. The CDR3 has 15 amino acids. Between the trimmed V and J ends, which lost 4 bases and 3 bases, there was a span of 13 bases. Germline lookup yields CDR1 SGHTA and CDR2 FQGNSA. The CDR3 is CASSWDSKPNQPQHF. CDR3 in DNA: TGTGCCAGCAGCTGGGATTCGAAGCCCAATCAGCCCCAGCATTTT.

The chain has TRBV5-4 and TRBJ2-3, with D perhaps matching TRBD1 or TRBD2 (5 bases each). Germline CDR1 is SGHNT and CDR2 is YYREEE (reference sequence). CDR3 size: 14 residues. Trimming pared 0 bases from V and 2 bases from J, leaving 7 bases between. DNA of the CDR3: TGTGCCAGCAGCTTGGTGGGGGTCACAGATACGCAGTATTTT. This translates into CASSLVGVTDTQYF.

V and J are TRBV10-3 and TRBJ1-1, with D unclear. There are 13 residues in the CDR3. Trimming removed 7 bases from V and 0 bases from J, with 9 bases in between. In germline, CDR1 is ENHRY, CDR2 SYGVKD. CDR3 coding DNA: TGTGCCATCAAGGGTGACTTGAACACTGAAGCTTTCTTT. This translates into CAIKGDLNTEAFF.

Ten or more counts support this clonotype. The chain carries TRBV5-1 and TRBJ2-3; 7 bases are a match to TRBD1. This CDR3 has 15 residues. The V gene's germline CDR1 is SGHRS and CDR2 YFSETQ. V was clipped by 5 bases and J by 1 base; unmatched bases: 7. The CDR3 is CASSSGTVRTDTQYF. The CDR3 region has the DNA TGCGCCAGCAGTTCAGGGACAGTGCGCACAGATACGCAGTATTTT.

The chain uses TRBV6-5 and TRBJ2-5, with a tentative D call TRBD2 (7 bases). The V end lost 2 bases, the J end lost 5 bases, and 21 bases lay between the germline ends. This CDR3 region has 17 residues. Germline V lookup: CDR1 MNHEY, CDR2 SVGAGI. CDR3 sequence reads: CASSYGTGGPLGETQYF. The CDR3 coding sequence is TGTGCCAGCAGTTACGGTACGGGGGGCCCCCTCGGGGAGACCCAGTACTTC.

The V and J genes are TRBV7-9 and TRBJ1-4; TRBD1 matches 11 bases. This CDR3 contains 17 residues. CDR1 and CDR2 from the germline V gene are SEHNR and FQNEAQ (reference sequence). With V trimmed by 5 bases and J by 5 bases, 10 bases remained unmatched. The CDR3 DNA is TGTGCCAGCAGCCCCGGGACAGGGGGAAGGCAGAATGAAAAACTGTTTTTT. Amino acid sequence: CASSPGTGGRQNEKLFF. The complete variable domain, with remaining parts taken from reference TRBV7-9 and TRBJ1-4, reads DTGVSQNPRHKITKRGQNVTFRCDPISEHNRLYWYRQTLGQGPEFLTYFQNEAQLEKSRLLSDRFSAERPKGSFSTLEIQRTEQGDSAMYLCASSPGTGGRQNEKLFFGSGTQLSVL.

This clonotype has more than one count but fewer than ten. The chain couples TRBV4-3 to TRBJ2-1, with D possibly TRBD1 on 5 matching bases. Trimming took 0 bases from V and 9 from J, leaving 15 bases between them. Germline V gives CDR1 LGHNA, CDR2 YSLEER. CDR3 length equals 15 residues. The CDR3, as DNA: TGCGCCAGCAGCCAAGATGAGCAGGGTTTAGGTGAGCAGTTCTTC. Protein: CASSQDEQGLGEQFF.

This clonotype was counted only a few times. The chain recombines TRBV20-1 with TRBJ2-1; D is undetermined. The CDR3 spans 13 residues. Germline loops: CDR1 DFQATT, CDR2 SNEGSKA (reference sequence). V lost 3 bases and J lost 9, with 15 bases in between. For the CDR3, the DNA is TGCAGTGCTAGCCGCCCTGGGGTTGGTGAGCAGTTCTTC. Translation gives CSASRPGVGEQFF.

This clonotype was detected a few times. The J gene is TRBJ1-5, the V gene TRBV6-5; the match to TRBD1 covers 8 bases. Per the germline V gene, CDR1 is MNHEY and CDR2 is SVGAGI. The CDR3 is made up of 14 amino acids. The trim removed 7 bases at V and 2 bases at J, leaving 4 bases unmatched. CDR3: CASKQGEGNQPQHF. The CDR3 bases are TGTGCCAGCAAACAGGGGGAGGGCAATCAGCCCCAGCATTTT.

In nucleotides, the CDR3 is TGTGCCAGCAGCTTCGCCGACAGTTCTAGCGGGGGGGCCGTTGTCACAGATACGCAGTATTTT. Translating it yields CASSFADSSSGGAVVTDTQYF. The chain couples TRBV7-6 to TRBJ2-3; TRBD2 matches 12 bases. CDR1 and CDR2 (germline): SGHVS, FNYEAQ. J was trimmed by 2 bases and V by 3 bases; bases with no gene match: 18. This CDR3 has 21 amino acids.

This clonotype has a handful of counts. The V gene is TRBV7-9, the J gene TRBJ2-1; unclear D gene. V was trimmed by 5 bases and J by 2 bases, leaving 13 bases between them. Germline CDR1 is SEHNR and CDR2 is FQNEAQ (reference sequence). The CDR3 is made up of 15 amino acids. CDR3 coding DNA: TGTGCCAGCAGCCTCGCTGGGGTTGCCTACAATGAGCAGTTCTTC. As protein: CASSLAGVAYNEQFF.

The chain employs TRBV4-2 and TRBJ2-2, with 12 nucleotides matching TRBD2. Germline assignment: CDR1 LGHNA and CDR2 YNFKEQ. V trimming: 3 bases; J trimming: 3 bases; junction bases outside the gene matches: 2. This CDR3 comprises 16 residues. For the CDR3, the DNA is TGTGCCAGCAGCCACGCTAGCGGGGGGGACACCGGGGAGCTGTTTTTT. As protein: CASSHASGGDTGELFF.

This clonotype was picked up a small number of times. The chain carries TRBV15 and TRBJ1-5; TRBD1 is a possible D gene (5 bases). The length of the CDR3 is 15 residues. Trimming pared 1 base from V and 2 bases from J, leaving 9 bases between. CDR1 is LNHNV, CDR2 YYDKDF, per germline (reference sequence). The chain's CDR3 is CATSRAGGGNQPQHF. The DNA of the CDR3 is TGTGCCACCAGCAGAGCAGGAGGGGGCAATCAGCCCCAGCATTTT.

The V and J genes are TRBV4-3 and TRBJ1-4, with D perhaps matching TRBD1 (5 bases). With 4 bases removed from V and 4 bases from J, the gap between germline ends came to 10 bases. CDR1 and CDR2 from the germline V gene are LGHNA and YSLEER. The length of the CDR3 is 14 residues. The CDR3, as DNA: TGCGCCAGCAGCCGGACACGGCTTAATGAAAAACTGTTTTTT. It codes for CASSRTRLNEKLFF.

In its sample, this clonotype was seen a few times. The CDR3 nucleotides are TGTGCCAGCTCACCCCCGGTGGCAGATACGCAGTATTTT. Translation gives CASSPPVADTQYF. The chain employs TRBV18 and TRBJ2-3; D unresolved. The CDR3 extends over 13 amino acids. Germline V gives CDR1 KGHSH, CDR2 LQKENI. The germline V and J ends were trimmed by 3 bases and 4 bases, with 8 bases remaining between them.

This clonotype was observed at least ten times. V usage is TRBV7-3 and J usage is TRBJ2-3; a weak D match, TRBD2 (6 bases). V lost 5 bases and J lost 2, with 11 bases in between. CDR3 length equals 14 residues. Germline CDR1 is SGHTA and CDR2 is FQGTGA. CDR3 in amino acids: CASSGGATTDTQYF. In DNA form, the CDR3 reads TGTGCCAGCAGCGGAGGGGCCACCACAGATACGCAGTATTTT.

This clonotype was seen a handful of times. The rearrangement links TRBV7-2 to TRBJ1-5, with TRBD1 identical over 8 bases. The trim removed 1 base at V and 5 bases at J, leaving 7 bases unmatched. Germline V gene data show CDR1 as SGHTA and CDR2 as FQGNSA. The CDR3 totals 16 residues. The CDR3 DNA sequence: TGTGCCAGCAGCTTAGGGGCAGGGGGCCAGTATCAGCCCCAGCATTTT. Translating it yields CASSLGAGGQYQPQHF.

This clonotype was seen more than once but under ten times. V usage is TRBV7-3 and J usage is TRBJ1-5; TRBD1 might be the D (6 bases). Germline V gene sequence: CDR1 SGHTA, CDR2 FQGTGA. Between the trimmed V and J ends, which lost 5 bases and 0 bases, there was a span of 17 bases. The CDR3 runs to 17 residues. As DNA, the CDR3 is TGTGCCAGCAGCATCCCGACAGGAAGTTATAGCAATCAGCCCCAGCATTTT. Amino acid sequence: CASSIPTGSYSNQPQHF.

This clonotype turned up a few times. The V call is TRBV20-1, the J call TRBJ2-1; 14 bases are a match to TRBD2. The junction had 12 bases not matched to a gene; V was cut back by 5 bases and J by 9 bases. CDR1 is DFQATT and CDR2 is SNEGSKA in the germline V gene (reference sequence). The CDR3 contains 16 residues. The CDR3 region has the DNA TGCAGTGCTGGAGGGACTAGCGGGGGCCCACGGGGTGAGCAGTTCTTC. Amino acid sequence: CSAGGTSGGPRGEQFF.

This clonotype was detected only a few times. V usage is TRBV7-9 and J usage is TRBJ1-2; D is unresolved. V lost 5 bases and J 0 bases, leaving 22 bases between the germline ends. There are 18 residues in the CDR3. Germline CDR1 reads SEHNR; CDR2 reads FQNEAQ (reference sequence). The CDR3 loop reads CASSLSFWGPDTNYGYTF. Here the CDR3 DNA reads TGTGCCAGCAGCCTATCGTTTTGGGGTCCCGATACTAACTATGGCTACACCTTC.

The genes are TRBV20-1 and TRBJ2-4; TRBD1 agrees at 7 bases. With 6 bases clipped from V and 9 bases from J, the junction kept 8 bases outside the gene matches. CDR3 length: 12 amino acids. CDR1 is DFQATT, CDR2 SNEGSKA, per germline (reference sequence). The CDR3 is CSATPDRSIQYF. CDR3 bases: TGCAGTGCAACCCCGGACAGGTCCATTCAGTACTTC.

The chain couples TRBV7-2 to TRBJ1-5; 7 positions agree with TRBD1. The CDR3 runs to 15 residues. Trimming took 2 bases from V and 6 from J; bases not matched to a gene: 7. The V gene's germline CDR1 is SGHTA and CDR2 FQGNSA. This CDR3 reads CASSLNRGAGQPQHF. For the CDR3, the DNA is TGTGCCAGCAGCTTAAACAGGGGCGCCGGTCAGCCCCAGCATTTT.

The chain combines TRBV4-1 with TRBJ2-5; 12 bases agree with TRBD2. J gave up 4 bases and V 5 bases, and 8 bases lay outside the gene matches. This CDR3 is 16 amino acids long. CDR1 is MGHRA, CDR2 YSYEKL, per germline. CDR3 protein: CASSIGTSGQLETQYF. Here the CDR3 DNA reads TGCGCCAGCAGCATAGGGACTAGCGGGCAACTAGAGACCCAGTACTTC.

The V gene is TRBV6-5, the J gene TRBJ2-7; D unresolved. Germline CDR1 and CDR2: MNHEY and SVGAGI. This CDR3 is 13 amino acids long. Trimming pared 0 bases from V and 4 bases from J, leaving 7 bases between. The CDR3: CASSYSVGYEQYF. The DNA of the CDR3 is TGTGCCAGCAGTTACTCGGTGGGATACGAGCAGTACTTC.

This chain's CDR3 is CSFEEGPYEQYV. The DNA for the CDR3 is TGCAGCTTCGAGGAGGGTCCCTACGAGCAGTACGTC. The gene calls are TRBV20-1 and TRBJ2-7, with TRBD2 as a possible D gene (6 bases). Germline assignment: CDR1 DFQATT and CDR2 SNEGSKA (reference sequence). The CDR3 is 12 amino acids.

J is TRBJ2-1 and V is TRBV5-4; D is unclear. The CDR3 runs to 12 residues. V shed 1 base and J shed 8 bases, with 7 bases lying between them. Germline V CDR1 and CDR2: SGHNT, YYREEE (reference sequence). The CDR3 nucleotides read TGTGCCAGCAGCTTGTCGAGGCATGAGCAGTTCTTC. Translation: CASSLSRHEQFF.

This clonotype was seen only a few times. This chain joins TRBV5-1 and TRBJ1-1; D might be TRBD1 (6 bases). CDR3 length equals 14 residues. Germline lookup yields CDR1 SGHRS and CDR2 YFSETQ. The V end lost 3 bases, the J end lost 1 base, and 10 bases lay between the germline ends. CDR3 sequence: CASSSGTSNTEAFF. The CDR3 bases are TGCGCCAGCAGCTCCGGGACATCGAACACTGAAGCTTTCTTT.

There are a few counts of this clonotype. This chain connects TRBV20-1 to TRBJ1-5; no clear D gene. The CDR3 extends over 14 amino acids. Germline V gene data show CDR1 as DFQATT and CDR2 as SNEGSKA (reference sequence). V lost 2 bases, J lost 0 bases, and 8 bases lay in between. The chain's CDR3 is CSARPGVSNQPQHF. The CDR3 DNA is TGCAGTGCTAGACCTGGGGTTAGCAATCAGCCCCAGCATTTT.

A few counts support this clonotype. The V call is TRBV4-2, the J call TRBJ2-3; the match to TRBD2 covers 8 bases. Looked up from germline, CDR1 is LGHNA and CDR2 is YNFKEQ. With 4 bases clipped from V and 5 bases from J, the junction kept 11 bases outside the gene matches. This CDR3 has 16 residues. CDR3 in amino acids: CASSRVGGAKVDTQYF. CDR3 in DNA: TGTGCCAGCAGCCGTGTCGGGGGGGCGAAGGTAGATACGCAGTATTTT.

CDR3 region: CASSPAGGHEQYV. The CDR3 DNA reads TGTGCCAGCTCACCAGCAGGGGGACACGAGCAGTACGTC. The rearrangement joins TRBV18 to TRBJ2-7, with 7 positions matching TRBD1. There are 13 residues in the CDR3. J lost 5 bases, V lost 2 bases, and 3 bases had no gene match. The V gene's germline CDR1 is KGHSH and CDR2 LQKENI.